These T cell receptor beta chains were read from a single sample in a study of radiation and T cells in renal cell carcinoma. Profiling relied on immunoSEQ multiplex PCR, and the TCRdb table lists in-frame clones only, not all of them. The sample lists tens of thousands of clones; about 79% were seen once. Sequenced material: blood, taken from a patient whose treatment included radiotherapy and nephrectomy. The source of these receptors is a man in his sixties with renal cell carcinoma. Both conserved end residues are part of each CDR3. The D gene is left open where the match is weak. The size of a clone is reported for some rows only, either as once, few or many, or as a class for expanded clones.

>TRBD2|TRBJ2-3|.|TRBV7-2
TGTGCCAGCAGCTTAGTTGTGCGGGAGGTCCCCGGGAGAGCGCAGTATTTT
CASSLVVREVPGRAQYF
>.|TRBJ2-1|.|TRBV5-1
TGCGCCAGCAGCTCCTTACCTCCTAGCGTTTCTGAATACAATGAGCAGTTCTTC
CASSSLPPSVSEYNEQFF
>.|TRBJ1-3|.|TRBV19
TGTGCCAGTAGTATAGTTTGGGATCGCTCTGGAAACACCATATATTTT
CASSIVWDRSGNTIYF
>.|TRBJ2-7|.|TRBV6-1
TGTGCCAGCAGTGAAGAGCTAGTGGGGGGCTACGAGCAGTACTTC
CASSEELVGGYEQYF
>.|TRBJ1-1|.|TRBV15
TGTGCCACCAGCAGAGAAAGGCCAGGGGACACTGAAGCTTTCTTT
CATSRERPGDTEAFF
>.|TRBJ2-5|once|TRBV19
TGTGCCAGTAGTATGGGGGGTGGCCAAGAGACCCAGTACTTC
CASSMGGGQETQYF
>.|TRBJ2-2|.|TRBV10-3
TGTGCCATCAGGGAGCGGGACAGCTCGAACACCGGGGAGCTGTTTTTT
CAIRERDSSNTGELFF
>TRBD2|TRBJ2-7|.|TRBV7-3
TGTGCCAGCAGCTTAAGTGGAACGGGAGGGCCTTCTGGGGAGCAGTACTTC
CASSLSGTGGPSGEQYF
>.|TRBJ2-7|.|TRBV9
TGTGCCAGCAGCGTAGATGCGGGTGGATCCTACGAGCAGTACTTC
CASSVDAGGSYEQYF
>TRBD2|TRBJ2-5|.|TRBV2
TGTGCCAACTCGCGCGGGGGGGGCCCTCCGACCCAGTACTTC
CANSRGGGPPTQYF
>.|TRBJ2-4|.|TRBV7-9
TGTGCCAGCCTCGGGGAAGACAAAAACATTCAGTACTTC
CASLGEDKNIQYF
>.|TRBJ1-2|few|TRBV7-2
TGTGCCAGCAGCTTAGGTCAGCGGATCTATGGCTACACCTTC
CASSLGQRIYGYTF
>TRBD1|TRBJ2-2|.|TRBV4-2
TGTGCCAGCAGCCAAGAGGCTCAGGGGGCGCTTAGTGGCACCGGGGAGCTGTTTTTT
CASSQEAQGALSGTGELFF
>.|TRBJ1-1|.|TRBV1
TGCACCAGCAGCCAAGAGAAAGACACTGAAGCTTTCTTT
CTSSQEKDTEAFF
>.|TRBJ1-2|once|TRBV6-1
TGTGCCACTGGGGGAGTGAGGACGAACTATGGCTACACCTTC
CATGGVRTNYGYTF
>.|TRBJ2-1|.|TRBV11-2
TGTGCCAGCAGCGGAAGTCGGGTTGAGCAGTTCTTC
CASSGSRVEQFF
>.|TRBJ2-7|.|TRBV6-1
TGTGCCAGCAGCCGTGAAGTGGTATACGAGCAGTACTTC
CASSREVVYEQYF
>.|TRBJ1-1|.|TRBV5-1
TGCGCCAGCAAAAAGGACCCGAACACTGAAGCTTTCTTT
CASKKDPNTEAFF
>.|TRBJ2-5|.|TRBV11-2
TGTGCCAGCAGCTTAGGGGGGTCCCGGGAGACCCAGTACTTC
CASSLGGSRETQYF
>.|TRBJ2-5|once|TRBV19
TGTGCCAGTAGTTCCCCCCGGACGGGTCAAGAGACCCAGTACTTC
CASSSPRTGQETQYF
>TRBD2|TRBJ2-2|.|TRBV7-9
TGTGCCAGCAGCGCAAGCGGGATATTAGCCGGGGAGCTGTTTTTT
CASSASGILAGELFF
>.|TRBJ1-5|.|TRBV6-1
TGTGCCAGCAGTCCCGAATCCGGCCCAAATCAGCCCCAGCATTTT
CASSPESGPNQPQHF
>.|TRBJ1-2|.|TRBV6-5
TGTGCCAGCAGTTACCGGGGCGGGGGCTACACCTTC
CASSYRGGGYTF
>.|TRBJ1-2|few|TRBV5-8
TGTGCCAGCAGCTTGGTTGGGACGGGCTATGGCTACACCTTC
CASSLVGTGYGYTF
>TRBD1|TRBJ1-1|once|TRBV9
TGTGCCAGCGGACAGGGACAGGCTATGAACACTGAAGCTTTCTTT
CASGQGQAMNTEAFF
>TRBD1|TRBJ2-7|few|TRBV4-1
TGCGCCAGCAGCCAAGATCAGGGGGCGACCTACGAGCAGTACTTC
CASSQDQGATYEQYF
>TRBD1|TRBJ2-7|.|TRBV7-9
TGTGCCAGCAGCCTACCGGACAGGGGAAATGGTTTCTACGAGCAGTACTTC
CASSLPDRGNGFYEQYF
>.|TRBJ1-2|.|TRBV9
TGTGCCAGCAGCGTAGTCCCGGACCCCTACTATGGCTACACCTTC
CASSVVPDPYYGYTF
>.|TRBJ2-3|few|TRBV5-1
TGCGCCAGCAGCTTGGTGGGAGCGGGTATAGATACGCAGTATTTT
CASSLVGAGIDTQYF
>TRBD1|TRBJ2-6|few|TRBV27
TGTGCCAGCAGTTGGACAGGGGGCGCTTTTGGGGCCAACGTCCTGACTTTC
CASSWTGGAFGANVLTF
>.|TRBJ1-1|.|TRBV5-4
TGTGCCAGCAGCTTGTACGAAGGCACAATCTTGAACACTGAAGCTTTCTTT
CASSLYEGTILNTEAFF
>.|TRBJ2-7|.|TRBV27
TGTGCCAGCAGCCCTCGAGCGGGCCCTTACGAGCAGTACTTC
CASSPRAGPYEQYF
>.|TRBJ2-5|few|TRBV14
TGTGCCAGCAGCCAAGAGGGGCTAGCGCATGAGACCCAGTACTTC
CASSQEGLAHETQYF
>TRBD1|TRBJ2-2|.|TRBV19
TGTGCCAGTGTCCGGACAGGGGGCTTCACCGGGGAGCTGTTTTTT
CASVRTGGFTGELFF
>TRBD1|TRBJ2-3|.|TRBV5-1
TGCGCCAGCAGCCGGACAGGGGGGTACACAGATACGCAGTATTTT
CASSRTGGYTDTQYF